These 15 T cell receptor beta chains share one sample of origin, sequenced in a study of T cell repertoires in cytomegalovirus infection. Which antigens these TCRs recognize remains unknown. TCRdb analysed the reads with MiXCR anew, one entry per CDR3 protein. The sample carries some 800,000 distinct CDR3 sequences, 29% recorded once. The material was cultured CD8+ T cells from PBMCs, obtained from culture after CMV antigen stimulation. These TCRs come from a human donor in good health (CMV status not recorded). Some clones in this sample may be carry-over from other donors' samples.

A note on this clonotype: One junction end does not reproduce the germline sequence, and a read error may be involved. This rearrangement joins TRBV7-9 to TRBJ1-6, with D tentatively TRBD1 (5 bases). Per germline, CDR1 SEHNR and CDR2 FQNEAQ (reference sequence). CDR3 length: 15 residues. CDR3 protein: CASSLGRAINSPLHF. CDR3 sequence (DNA): TGTGCCAGCAGTTTAGGCAGGGCGATCAATTCACCCCTCCACTTT.

This clonotype was counted many times. The chain couples TRBV2 to TRBJ2-2, with D unresolved. CDR3 length: 12 residues. Trimming removed 7 bases from V and 5 bases from J, with 8 bases in between. CDR1 is SNHLY, CDR2 FYNNEI, per germline. The CDR3 nucleotides are TGTGCCAGCAAATTGGGGACCGGGGAGCTGTTTTTT. It is translated as CASKLGTGELFF.

In the case of this clonotype: With a much larger clone just one base away, this may be a read error. This chain connects TRBV7-6 to TRBJ2-1; 13 bases are a match to TRBD2. The germline V gene has CDR1 SGHVS and CDR2 FNYEAQ. V shed 3 bases, J shed 1 base, and the junction held 12 bases outside the gene matches. The CDR3 consists of 20 residues. CDR3 protein: CASSFSRLGLAGESYNEQFF. The CDR3 DNA reads TGTGCCAGCAGCTTCTCCAGATTAGGACTAGCGGGGGAGTCCTACAATGAGCAGTTCTTC.

This clonotype occurred a few times. The J gene is TRBJ1-5, the V gene TRBV27; D not resolved. The CDR3 consists of 17 residues. Between the trimmed V and J ends, which lost 5 bases and 3 bases, there was a span of 20 bases. Germline V gives CDR1 MNHEY, CDR2 SMNVEV (reference sequence). CDR3 bases: TGTGCCAGCAGTCCTTCCGAGAACCGCCTCCCCAATCAGCCCCAGCATTTT. This gives the protein CASSPSENRLPNQPQHF.

This clonotype was counted at least ten times. The chain has TRBV27 and TRBJ2-1; no firm D call. Per the germline V gene, CDR1 is MNHEY and CDR2 is SMNVEV (reference sequence). Trimming stripped 3 bases from V and 0 bases from J, with 9 bases between. The CDR3 totals 15 residues. The CDR3 DNA is TGTGCCAGCAGTTTGGTCACCCGCTCCTACAATGAGCAGTTCTTC. Its protein is CASSLVTRSYNEQFF.

The chain employs TRBV27 and TRBJ2-7; 7 positions match TRBD2. In germline, CDR1 is MNHEY, CDR2 SMNVEV (reference sequence). The CDR3 extends over 17 amino acids. Trimming at V came to 3 bases and at J to 7 bases, leaving 18 bases not matched to a gene. CDR3 in DNA: TGTGCCAGCAGTTTGGGCTACCCTCCCGGGAGGAGGGGTGAGCAGTACGTC. This encodes CASSLGYPPGRRGEQYV.

This clonotype was seen ten or more times. The chain recombines TRBV7-2 with TRBJ2-3; 12 nucleotides agree with TRBD2. Germline V gives CDR1 SGHTA, CDR2 FQGNSA. Unmatched junction bases numbered 8, after V lost 1 base and J lost 3 bases. The CDR3 has 18 amino acids. CDR3 DNA sequence: TGTGCCAGCAGCTTAGATCCAGGACTAGCGGGGACTACAGATACGCAGTATTTT. As protein: CASSLDPGLAGTTDTQYF.

The V and J genes are TRBV14 and TRBJ2-7; 9 positions agree with TRBD1. V lost 4 bases to trimming and J lost 2 bases; unmatched junction nucleotides: 12. Germline V gene sequence: CDR1 SGHDN, CDR2 FVKESK. The CDR3 totals 17 residues. CDR3 DNA: TGTGCCAGCAGCCCTATAGATCCCGGGACAGGGACCTACGAGCAGTACTTC. Translation gives CASSPIDPGTGTYEQYF.

The gene calls are TRBV5-1 and TRBJ1-1; 8 positions match TRBD1. The CDR3 totals 16 residues. Germline V gene data show CDR1 as SGHRS and CDR2 as YFSETQ. After removal of 3 bases from V and 6 bases from J, the junction contained 13 bases not matched to a gene. CDR3 DNA: TGCGCCAGCAGCTCCCCCAAACAGGGGGGGTTTGCTGAAGCTTTCTTT. It is translated as CASSSPKQGGFAEAFF.

This clonotype was counted a few times. This rearrangement joins TRBV19 to TRBJ1-5; weak D call: TRBD1 (5 bases). The germline V gene has CDR1 LNHDA and CDR2 SQIVND (reference sequence). V gave up 3 bases and J gave up 1 base, with 10 bases separating them. The CDR3 runs to 15 residues. DNA of the CDR3: TGTGCCAGTAGTATGGGGCAGGTGAGCAATCAGCCCCAGCATTTT. It is translated as CASSMGQVSNQPQHF.

The chain couples TRBV29-1 to TRBJ2-1, with TRBD1 matching 9 bases. J gave up 8 bases and V 3 bases, and 8 bases lay outside the gene matches. From germline, CDR1 is SQVTM and CDR2 ANQGSEA. This CDR3 spans 14 amino acids. The CDR3 DNA reads as TGCAGCGTTGAGGGACAGGGTAAGATGGATGAGCAGTTCTTC. It is translated as CSVEGQGKMDEQFF.

This clonotype has a handful of counts. The gene calls are TRBV12-3 or TRBV12-4 and TRBJ2-3; D remains unclear. The V gene lost 6 bases and the J gene lost 0 bases, with 10 bases spanning the gap. This CDR3 is 14 amino acids long. The CDR3 here is CASSSLGSTDTQYF. The CDR3, as DNA: TGTGCCAGCAGCTCCTTGGGGAGCACAGATACGCAGTATTTT.

The sample holds a few counts of this clonotype. The CDR3, as DNA: TGTGCCAGCAGTCCACGACGGGGAGGAGGCTACGAGCAGTACTTC. It specifies CASSPRRGGGYEQYF. The J gene is TRBJ2-7, the V gene TRBV12-3 or TRBV12-4; D might be TRBD2 (6 bases). This CDR3 comprises 15 residues. V was cut by 5 bases and J by 3 bases, with 17 bases left in between.

This clonotype was observed at least ten times. The CDR3 region is CASSSWNFSSYNEQFF. The CDR3 DNA reads as TGTGCCAGCAGTTCCTGGAATTTCTCCTCCTACAATGAGCAGTTCTTC. This chain joins TRBV12-3 or TRBV12-4 and TRBJ2-1; unclear D gene. The length of the CDR3 is 16 residues. Trimming cost V 4 bases and J 0 bases, with 13 bases left between them.

This clonotype came up a few times. The chain uses TRBV27 and TRBJ1-2, with D maybe TRBD1 (6 bases). The CDR3 is made up of 17 amino acids. In germline, CDR1 is MNHEY, CDR2 SMNVEV (reference sequence). The germline V and J ends were trimmed by 0 bases and 0 bases, with 14 bases remaining between them. This CDR3 is CASSLSSQGTANYGYTF. In nucleotides, the CDR3 is TGTGCCAGCAGTTTATCGTCCCAGGGGACTGCTAACTATGGCTACACCTTC.